The T cell receptor beta chain under discussion was sequenced for a study of T-cell reconstitution after alpha-beta-depleted transplantation in children. Trimming cost V 4 bases and J 0 bases; bases outside gene matches: 6. The CDR3 consists of 16 residues. Germline CDR1 MDHEN, CDR2 SYDVKM. This clonotype was counted only a few times. A library of TCRbeta sequences, prepared with unique molecular identifiers, was generated. TCRdb recomputed calls from the PCR reads with MiXCR, one row per CDR3 protein. The table shows around 480,000 distinct CDR3 sequences, with approximately 32% occurring only once. The material sequenced was PBMCs from the stem cell graft donor, taken from the stem cell graft. The source is a human donor who donated a stem cell graft to a child with aplastic anemia. V and J are TRBV28 and TRBJ2-5, with 9 bases that match TRBD2. The CDR3 region is CASSSIAGAYQETQYF. The CDR3 nucleotides read TGTGCCAGCAGTTCAATAGCGGGAGCATACCAAGAGACCCAGTACTTC.